The clone carrying this TCR beta chain was counted many times. TCRdb re-called the RT-PCR reads with MiXCR, one entry per CDR3 protein. The data show about 680,000 distinct CDR3 sequences, 13% to 15% seen once. The germline V and J ends were trimmed by 3 bases and 5 bases, with 13 bases remaining between them. This CDR3 has 13 residues. The germline gives CDR1 DFQATT, CDR2 SNEGSKA (reference sequence). The chain recombines TRBV20-1 with TRBJ2-5; the D gene is possibly TRBD2 (6 bases). Sequenced input: memory CD4+ T cells from blood. The sequence was collected from a female donor in good health, serving as a healthy control. The CDR3 reads CSARLAGMETQYF. CDR3 bases: TGCAGTGCTAGGCTGGCGGGGATGGAGACCCAGTACTTC.